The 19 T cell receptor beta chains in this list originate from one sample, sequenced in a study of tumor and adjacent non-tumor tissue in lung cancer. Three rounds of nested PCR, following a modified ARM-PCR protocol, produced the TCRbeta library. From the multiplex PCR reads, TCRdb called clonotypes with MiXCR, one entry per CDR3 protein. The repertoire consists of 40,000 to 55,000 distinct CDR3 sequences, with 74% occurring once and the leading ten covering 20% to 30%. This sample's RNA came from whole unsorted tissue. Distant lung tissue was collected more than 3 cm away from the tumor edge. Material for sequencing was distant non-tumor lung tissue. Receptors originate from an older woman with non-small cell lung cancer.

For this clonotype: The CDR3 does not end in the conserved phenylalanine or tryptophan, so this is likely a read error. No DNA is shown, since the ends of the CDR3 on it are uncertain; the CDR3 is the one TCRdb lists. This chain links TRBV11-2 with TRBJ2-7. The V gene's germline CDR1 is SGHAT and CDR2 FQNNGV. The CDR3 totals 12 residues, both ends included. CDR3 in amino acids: CASSFRSYEHYL.

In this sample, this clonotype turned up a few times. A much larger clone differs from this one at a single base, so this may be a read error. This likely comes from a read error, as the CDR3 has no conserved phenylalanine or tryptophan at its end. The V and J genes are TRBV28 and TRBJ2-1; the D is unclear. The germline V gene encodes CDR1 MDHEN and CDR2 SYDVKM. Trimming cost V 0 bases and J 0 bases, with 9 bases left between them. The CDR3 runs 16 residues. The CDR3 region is CASSLWDQISYNEQFL. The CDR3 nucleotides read TGTGCCAGCAGTTTATGGGACCAGATCTCCTACAATGAGCAGTTCTTA.

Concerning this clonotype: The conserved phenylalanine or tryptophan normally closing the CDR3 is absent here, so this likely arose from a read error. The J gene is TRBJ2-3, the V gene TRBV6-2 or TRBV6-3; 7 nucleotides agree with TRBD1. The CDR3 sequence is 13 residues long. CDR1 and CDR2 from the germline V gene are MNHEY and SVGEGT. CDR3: CVSSLTGPNTQYS. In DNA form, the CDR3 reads TGTGTCAGCAGTTTGACAGGGCCGAATACGCAGTATTCT.

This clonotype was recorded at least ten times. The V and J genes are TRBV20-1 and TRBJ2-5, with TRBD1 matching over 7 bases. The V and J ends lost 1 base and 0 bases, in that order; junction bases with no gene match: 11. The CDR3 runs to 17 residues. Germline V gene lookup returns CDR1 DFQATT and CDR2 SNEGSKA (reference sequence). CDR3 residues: CSARALRQGLYQETQYF. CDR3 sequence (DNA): TGCAGTGCTAGAGCACTACGACAGGGCCTGTACCAAGAGACCCAGTACTTC.

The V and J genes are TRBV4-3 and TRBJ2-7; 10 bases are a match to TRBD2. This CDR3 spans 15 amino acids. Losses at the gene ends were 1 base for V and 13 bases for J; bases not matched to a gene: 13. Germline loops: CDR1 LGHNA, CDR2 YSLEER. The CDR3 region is CASSQGTSGTYDQYF. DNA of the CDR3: TGCGCCAGCAGCCAAGGGACTAGCGGAACCTACGATCAATACTTC.

The chain's CDR3 is CASSNTHRRANTGELFF. CDR3 sequence (DNA): TGTGCCAGCAGTAACACCCATCGGAGGGCCAACACCGGGGAGCTGTTTTTT. This chain uses TRBV6-2 or TRBV6-3 with TRBJ2-2, with D maybe TRBD2 (6 bases). CDR1 is MNHEY and CDR2 is SVGEGT in the germline V gene. The length of the CDR3 is 17 residues. The V gene lost 5 bases and the J gene lost 2 bases, with 18 bases spanning the gap.

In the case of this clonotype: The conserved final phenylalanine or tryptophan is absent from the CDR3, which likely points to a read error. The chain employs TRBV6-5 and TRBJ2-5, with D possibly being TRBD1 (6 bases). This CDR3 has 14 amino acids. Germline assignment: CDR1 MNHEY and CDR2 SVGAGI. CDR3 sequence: CVSSRIGGQKTQYL. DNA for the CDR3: TGTGTCAGCAGTCGGATAGGGGGTCAAAAGACCCAGTACCTC.

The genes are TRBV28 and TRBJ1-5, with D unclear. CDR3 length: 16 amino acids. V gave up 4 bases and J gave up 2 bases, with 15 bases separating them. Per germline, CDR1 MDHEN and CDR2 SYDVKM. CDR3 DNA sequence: TGTGCCAGCAGTTCCCCAGTGCAGGTCGGCAATCAGCCCCAGCATTTT. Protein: CASSSPVQVGNQPQHF. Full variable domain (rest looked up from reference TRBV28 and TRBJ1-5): DVKVTQSSRYLVKRTGEKVFLECVQDMDHENMFWYRQDPGLGLRLIYFSYDVKMKEKGDIPEGYSVSREKKERFSLILESASTNQTSMYLCASSSPVQVGNQPQHFGDGTRLSIL.

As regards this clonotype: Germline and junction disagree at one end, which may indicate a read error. DNA of the CDR3: TGTGCCAACAGGACCACCGGGACAGGGAATCAGCCCCGGCATTTT. Translating it yields CANRTTGTGNQPRHF. V and J are TRBV6-2 or TRBV6-3 and TRBJ1-5; 9 nucleotides align to TRBD1. CDR3 length: 15 residues. The V gene's germline CDR1 is MNHEY and CDR2 SVGEGT.

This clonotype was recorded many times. The CDR3 loop is CASSSASGANVLTF. The CDR3 DNA is TGTGCCAGCAGTTCGGCGTCCGGGGCCAACGTCCTGACTTTC. This chain connects TRBV14 to TRBJ2-6; D gene uncertain. The CDR3 extends over 14 amino acids. Germline assignment: CDR1 SGHDN and CDR2 FVKESK. V dropped 6 bases and J dropped 4 bases, with 10 bases sitting between them.

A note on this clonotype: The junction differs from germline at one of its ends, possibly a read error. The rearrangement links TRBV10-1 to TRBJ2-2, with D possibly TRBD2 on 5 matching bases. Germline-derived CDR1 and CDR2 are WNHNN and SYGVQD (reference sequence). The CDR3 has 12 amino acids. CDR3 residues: CASARIVGELFF. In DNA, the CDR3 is TGCGCCAGTGCTAGAATTGTCGGGGAACTGTTTTTT.

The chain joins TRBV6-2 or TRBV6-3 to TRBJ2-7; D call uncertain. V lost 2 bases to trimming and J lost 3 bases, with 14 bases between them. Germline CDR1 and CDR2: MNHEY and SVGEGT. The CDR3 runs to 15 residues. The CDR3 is CASSYKTGSLYEQYF. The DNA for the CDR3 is TGTGCCAGCAGTTACAAGACTGGATCCCTCTACGAGCAGTACTTC.

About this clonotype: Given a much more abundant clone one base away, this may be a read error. The CDR3 reads CASSNPQGMAEAFF. DNA for the CDR3: TGTGCCAGCAGCAACCCCCAGGGAATGGCTGAAGCTTTCTTT. This rearrangement joins TRBV28 to TRBJ1-1, with D perhaps TRBD1 (5 bases). The CDR3 spans 14 residues. V was clipped by 6 bases and J by 6 bases, with 17 bases between them. Per the germline V gene, CDR1 is MDHEN and CDR2 is SYDVKM.

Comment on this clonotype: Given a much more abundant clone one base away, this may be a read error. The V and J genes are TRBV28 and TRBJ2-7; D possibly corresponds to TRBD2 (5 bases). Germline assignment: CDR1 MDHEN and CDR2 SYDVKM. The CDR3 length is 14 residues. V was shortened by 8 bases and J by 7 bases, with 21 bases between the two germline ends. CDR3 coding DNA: TGTGCCAGCCTCTCCGGAGGCAGTCTTCGGGAGCAGTACTTC. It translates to CASLSGGSLREQYF.

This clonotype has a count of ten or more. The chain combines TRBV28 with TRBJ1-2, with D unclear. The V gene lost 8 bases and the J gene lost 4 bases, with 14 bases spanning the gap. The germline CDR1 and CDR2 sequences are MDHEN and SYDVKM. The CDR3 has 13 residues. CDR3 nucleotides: TGTGCCAGCCGACCGGACCTGGGCTATGGCTACACCTTC. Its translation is CASRPDLGYGYTF.

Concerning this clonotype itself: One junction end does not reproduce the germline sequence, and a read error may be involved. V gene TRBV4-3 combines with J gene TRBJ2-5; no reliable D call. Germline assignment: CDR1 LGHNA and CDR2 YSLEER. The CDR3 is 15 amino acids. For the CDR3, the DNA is TGCGCCAGCAGCCGACACCGGTACTCCCAAGAAACCCAGTACTTC. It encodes CASSRHRYSQETQYF.

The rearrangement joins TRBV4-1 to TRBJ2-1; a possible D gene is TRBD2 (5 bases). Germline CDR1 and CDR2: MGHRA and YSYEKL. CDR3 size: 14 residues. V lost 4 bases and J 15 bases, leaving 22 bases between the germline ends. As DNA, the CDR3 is TGCGCCAGCAGCCCTACGGTGCTAACGGGGAGCAGGTTCTTC. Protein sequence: CASSPTVLTGSRFF.

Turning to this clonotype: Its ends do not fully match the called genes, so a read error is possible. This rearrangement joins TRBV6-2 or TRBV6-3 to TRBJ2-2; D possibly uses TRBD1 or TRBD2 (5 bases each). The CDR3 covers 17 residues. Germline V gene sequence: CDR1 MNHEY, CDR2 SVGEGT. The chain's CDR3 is CDSSYTQQRANTGDLFF. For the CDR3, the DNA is TGTGACAGCAGCTACACCCAACAGAGGGCCAACACCGGGGACCTGTTTTTT.

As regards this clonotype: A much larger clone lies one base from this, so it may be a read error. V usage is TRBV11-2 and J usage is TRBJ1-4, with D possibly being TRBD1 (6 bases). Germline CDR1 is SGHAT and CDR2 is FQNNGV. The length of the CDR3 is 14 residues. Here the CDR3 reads CASSSPDPGEKLSF. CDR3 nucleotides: TGTGCCAGCAGCTCCCCGGACCCAGGGGAAAAACTGTCTTTT.